This TCR beta chain was captured in a study of cytomegalovirus exposure and HLA in healthy donors. Researchers ran the PCR with 60 Vbeta and 13 Jbeta primers. Clones were sequenced by immunoSEQ multiplex PCR, and TCRdb holds only the in-frame ones, with some missing. This sample has about 130,000 clones, with 80% found just once. CDR3 length equals 15 residues. V dropped 0 bases and J dropped 9; count of bases not matched to a gene: 9. Germline V gene sequence: CDR1 SQVTM, CDR2 ANQGSEA. The origin of this receptor is a middle-aged woman in good health and CMV-seronegative. Sequencing input: PBMCs. The chain has TRBV29-1 and TRBJ2-1, with TRBD2 identical over 9 bases. CDR3 in DNA: TGCAGCGTTGAAGACGCTAGCGGGGCTAGTTTTGAGCAGTTCTTC. It is translated as CSVEDASGASFEQFF.